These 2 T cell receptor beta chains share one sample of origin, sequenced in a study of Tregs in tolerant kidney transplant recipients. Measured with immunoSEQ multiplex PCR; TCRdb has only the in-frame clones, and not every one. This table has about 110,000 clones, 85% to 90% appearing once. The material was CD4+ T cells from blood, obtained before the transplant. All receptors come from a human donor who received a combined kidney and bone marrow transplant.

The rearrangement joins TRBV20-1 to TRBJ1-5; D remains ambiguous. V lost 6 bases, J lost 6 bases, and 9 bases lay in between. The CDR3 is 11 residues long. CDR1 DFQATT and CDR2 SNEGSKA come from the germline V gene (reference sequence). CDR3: CSARVGQPQHF. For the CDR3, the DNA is TGCAGTGCCCGAGTCGGTCAGCCCCAGCATTTT.

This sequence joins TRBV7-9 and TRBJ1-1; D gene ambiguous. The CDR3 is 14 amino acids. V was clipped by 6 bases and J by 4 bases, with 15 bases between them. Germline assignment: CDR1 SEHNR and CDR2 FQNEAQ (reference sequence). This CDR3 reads CASSTQESSTEAFF. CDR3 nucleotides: TGTGCCAGCAGTACCCAAGAATCGAGCACTGAAGCTTTCTTT.